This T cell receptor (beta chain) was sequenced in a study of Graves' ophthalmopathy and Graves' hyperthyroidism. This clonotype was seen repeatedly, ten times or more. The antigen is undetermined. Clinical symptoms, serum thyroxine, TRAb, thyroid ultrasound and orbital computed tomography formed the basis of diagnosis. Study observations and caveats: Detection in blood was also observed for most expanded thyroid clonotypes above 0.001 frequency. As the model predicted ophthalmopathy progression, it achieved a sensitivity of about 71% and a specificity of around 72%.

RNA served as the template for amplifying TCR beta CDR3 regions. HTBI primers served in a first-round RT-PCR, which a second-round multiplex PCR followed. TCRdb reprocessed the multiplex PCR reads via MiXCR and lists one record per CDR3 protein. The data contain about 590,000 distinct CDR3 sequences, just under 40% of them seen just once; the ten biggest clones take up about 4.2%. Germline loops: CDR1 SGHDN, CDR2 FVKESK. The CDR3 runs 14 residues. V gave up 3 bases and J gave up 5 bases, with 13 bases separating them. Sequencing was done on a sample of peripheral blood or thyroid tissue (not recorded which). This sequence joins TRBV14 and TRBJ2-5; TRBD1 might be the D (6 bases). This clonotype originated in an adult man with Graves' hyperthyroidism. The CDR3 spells CASSQEMQGETQYF. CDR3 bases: TGTGCCAGCAGCCAGGAGATGCAGGGGGAGACCCAGTACTTC.